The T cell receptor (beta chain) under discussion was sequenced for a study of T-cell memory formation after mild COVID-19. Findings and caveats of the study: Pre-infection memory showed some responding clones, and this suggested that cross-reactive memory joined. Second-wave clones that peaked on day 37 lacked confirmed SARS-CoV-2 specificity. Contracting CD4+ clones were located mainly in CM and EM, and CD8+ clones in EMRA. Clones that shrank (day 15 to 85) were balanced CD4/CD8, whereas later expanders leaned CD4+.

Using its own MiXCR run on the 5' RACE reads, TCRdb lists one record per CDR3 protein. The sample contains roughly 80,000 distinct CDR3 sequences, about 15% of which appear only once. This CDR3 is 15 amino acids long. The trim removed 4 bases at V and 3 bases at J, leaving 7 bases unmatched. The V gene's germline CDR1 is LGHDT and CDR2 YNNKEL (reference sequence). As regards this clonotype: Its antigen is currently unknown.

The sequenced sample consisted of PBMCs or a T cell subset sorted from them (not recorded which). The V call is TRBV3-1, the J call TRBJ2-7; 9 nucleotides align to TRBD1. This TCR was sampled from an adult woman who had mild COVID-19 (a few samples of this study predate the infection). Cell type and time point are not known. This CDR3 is CASSLRDRVNYEQYF. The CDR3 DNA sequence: TGTGCCAGCAGCCTACGGGACAGGGTCAACTACGAGCAGTACTTC.